Following are 28 T cell receptor beta chains from one sample sequenced in a study of early T cells in non-severe SARS-CoV-2 infection. MiXCR, applied by TCRdb to the 5' RACE reads, yields one record per CDR3 protein. Counted here are more than 20,000 distinct CDR3 sequences, 4.5% to 6% occurring once; the ten biggest clones make up 14%. The sequenced sample was whole blood, obtained at baseline. The receptors here all came from an adult who was a healthcare worker with PCR-confirmed SARS-CoV-2 infection or an uninfected control (not recorded which).

The chain recombines TRBV10-1 with TRBJ2-2; 9 bases align to TRBD2. Germline V gene data show CDR1 as WNHNN and CDR2 as SYGVQD (reference sequence). CDR3 length: 16 amino acids. Trimming removed 2 bases from V and 0 bases from J; junction bases left unmatched: 1. The CDR3 coding sequence is TGCGCCAGCAGTGAGCTAGCGGGGACGAACACCGGGGAGCTGTTTTTT. Translating gives CASSELAGTNTGELFF.

The chain combines TRBV5-1 with TRBJ2-1; tentatively, D is TRBD2 (6 bases). Looked up from germline, CDR1 is SGHRS and CDR2 is YFSETQ. Trimming cost V 0 bases and J 4 bases, with 14 bases left between them. CDR3 length: 16 amino acids. The CDR3 protein is CASSLAGTQRYNEQFF. The CDR3 region has the DNA TGCGCCAGCAGCTTGGCCGGGACTCAGCGATACAATGAGCAGTTCTTC.

The rearrangement links TRBV6-2 or TRBV6-3 to TRBJ2-4, with a weak D call TRBD2 (5 bases). Germline assignment: CDR1 MNHEY and CDR2 SVGEGT. The V gene lost 10 bases and the J gene lost 8 bases, with 15 bases spanning the gap. CDR3 length equals 12 residues. The CDR3 DNA is TGTGCCACCGAGGGTGGTAGGGACATTCAGTACTTC. It codes for CATEGGRDIQYF.

This clonotype was seen at least ten times. The J gene is TRBJ2-1, the V gene TRBV4-2; tentatively, D is TRBD2 (6 bases). The CDR3 length is 18 residues. Germline values: CDR1 LGHNA, CDR2 YNFKEQ. With 0 bases removed from V and 3 bases from J, the gap between germline ends came to 18 bases. The CDR3 DNA reads as TGTGCCAGCAGCCAAGACCCATTTGCGGGGACCAACTACAATGAGCAGTTCTTC. Amino acids: CASSQDPFAGTNYNEQFF.

This clonotype was counted a few times. The chain recombines TRBV18 with TRBJ1-1, with 9 nucleotides matching TRBD1. Germline lookup yields CDR1 KGHSH and CDR2 LQKENI. V lost 4 bases and J lost 4; bases outside the gene matches: 1. The CDR3 is made up of 13 amino acids. The CDR3 region is CASSLGQGTEAFF. The CDR3, as DNA: TGTGCCAGCTCACTGGGACAGGGCACTGAAGCTTTCTTT.

The rearrangement uses TRBV20-1 and TRBJ1-5; D is ambiguous. V lost 0 bases and J lost 0, with 9 bases in between. Germline loops: CDR1 DFQATT, CDR2 SNEGSKA (reference sequence). This CDR3 region has 15 residues. The CDR3 DNA follows: TGCAGTGCTAGAGATATGAAACCTAGCAATCAGCCCCAGCATTTT. Translation: CSARDMKPSNQPQHF.

This clonotype was seen at least ten times. The genes are TRBV5-4 and TRBJ2-5; TRBD2 aligns across 9 bases. V was pared by 4 bases and J by 2 bases, with 18 bases of the junction left unmatched. Germline lookup yields CDR1 SGHNT and CDR2 YYREEE (reference sequence). The CDR3 loop spans 19 amino acids. For the CDR3, the DNA is TGTGCCAGCAGCCCCCCCCCCGTGGTTGTAGCGGGGGAACAAGAGACCCAGTACTTC. Amino acid sequence: CASSPPPVVVAGEQETQYF.

V is TRBV3-1 and J is TRBJ1-5; D is possibly TRBD1 (6 bases). The CDR3 is 15 residues long. Germline-derived CDR1 and CDR2 are LGHDT and YNNKEL (reference sequence). V lost 0 bases and J 1 base, leaving 7 bases between the germline ends. The DNA for the CDR3 is TGTGCCAGCAGCCAAGAGGGGGGCAGCAATCAGCCCCAGCATTTT. This sequence encodes CASSQEGGSNQPQHF.

This clonotype was seen repeatedly, ten times or more. This chain connects TRBV7-9 to TRBJ1-2, with D possibly TRBD1 on 5 matching bases. Germline loops: CDR1 SEHNR, CDR2 FQNEAQ (reference sequence). Trimming took 3 bases from V and 4 from J, leaving 6 bases between them. This CDR3 is built from 12 residues. CDR3 in amino acids: CASSFRAYGYTF. CDR3 in DNA: TGTGCCAGCAGCTTCAGGGCCTATGGCTACACCTTC.

This clonotype came up many times. The V call is TRBV30, the J call TRBJ2-7, with D maybe TRBD2 (5 bases). V lost 4 bases and J lost 6, with 13 bases in between. This CDR3 is built from 12 residues. CDR1 and CDR2 from the germline V gene are GTSNPN and SVGIG (reference sequence). This chain's CDR3 is CAWKPVGSEQYF. In nucleotides, the CDR3 is TGTGCCTGGAAACCCGTAGGGAGCGAGCAGTACTTC.

This clonotype was seen at least ten times. This sequence joins TRBV11-2 and TRBJ2-7, with 7 bases identical to TRBD1. CDR1 is SGHAT and CDR2 is FQNNGV in the germline V gene. The V and J ends lost 10 bases and 6 bases, in that order; junction bases with no gene match: 18. This CDR3 region has 15 residues. The CDR3 DNA is TGTGCCACCGCACGCCAAAGCCGGGACAGCGTCGAGCAGTACTTC. This codes for CATARQSRDSVEQYF.

The chain employs TRBV5-6 and TRBJ2-4; D is unresolved. Looked up from germline, CDR1 is SGHDT and CDR2 is YYEEEE. The germline V and J ends were trimmed by 1 base and 1 base, with 12 bases remaining between them. The CDR3 length is 16 residues. The CDR3 sequence: CASSLFRTDAKNIQYF. DNA of the CDR3: TGTGCCAGCAGCTTGTTCCGAACGGATGCCAAAAACATTCAGTACTTC. The whole variable domain, filled in from reference TRBV5-6 and TRBJ2-4, reads DAGVTQSPTHLIKTRGQQVTLRCSPKSGHDTVSWYQQALGQGPQFIFQYYEEEERQRGNFPDRFSGHQFPNYSSELNVNALLLGDSALYLCASSLFRTDAKNIQYFGAGTRLSVL.

A few counts support this clonotype. This rearrangement joins TRBV20-1 to TRBJ1-1, with D uncertain. Trimming stripped 0 bases from V and 6 bases from J, with 17 bases between. Germline CDR1 is DFQATT and CDR2 is SNEGSKA (reference sequence). This CDR3 has 15 amino acids. CDR3 nucleotides: TGCAGTGCTAGAGATGGCACAGATGTACGCGCTGAAGCTTTCTTT. Translation gives CSARDGTDVRAEAFF.

The chain combines TRBV29-1 with TRBJ2-2, with TRBD1 matching 8 bases. This CDR3 is built from 12 residues. CDR1 and CDR2 (germline): SQVTM, ANQGSEA. The ends lost 7 bases at V and 5 bases at J; junction bases unmatched: 3. The CDR3 spells CSARQGTGELFF. The CDR3 DNA reads TGCAGCGCCCGACAGGGGACCGGGGAGCTGTTTTTT.

The V call is TRBV19, the J call TRBJ1-5, with 10 positions matching TRBD1. This CDR3 spans 19 amino acids. V trimming: 5 bases; J trimming: 1 base; junction bases outside the gene matches: 14. Germline values: CDR1 LNHDA, CDR2 SQIVND (reference sequence). The CDR3 loop is CASSLRLFSDRGSNQPQHF. Here the CDR3 DNA reads TGTGCCAGTAGTTTGAGACTCTTTTCGGACAGGGGGAGCAATCAGCCCCAGCATTTT.

This clonotype appeared many times. The V call is TRBV7-9, the J call TRBJ2-1; D uncertain. Trimming cost V 10 bases and J 9 bases, with 7 bases left between them. The CDR3 is made up of 9 amino acids. The germline CDR1 and CDR2 sequences are SEHNR and FQNEAQ (reference sequence). CDR3 in DNA: TGTGCCACTGGGATTGAGCAGTTCTTC. This encodes CATGIEQFF.

This clonotype was recorded at least ten times. The genes are TRBV7-2 and TRBJ2-7; D is uncertain. Germline assignment: CDR1 SGHTA and CDR2 FQGNSA. V was pared by 0 bases and J by 2 bases, with 11 bases between. The CDR3 runs to 15 residues. In DNA, the CDR3 is TGTGCCAGCAGCTTAGCGGATTTGGGTACCTACGAGCAGTACTTC. This gives the protein CASSLADLGTYEQYF.

In its sample, this clonotype was seen many times. J is TRBJ2-1 and V is TRBV7-3; 7 nucleotides align to TRBD1. V dropped 3 bases and J dropped 2; count of bases not matched to a gene: 10. The CDR3 runs 17 residues. Germline CDR1 SGHTA, CDR2 FQGTGA. This chain's CDR3 is CASSFLPDRAPYNEQFF. The CDR3 DNA reads as TGTGCCAGCAGCTTTCTGCCCGACAGGGCCCCCTACAATGAGCAGTTCTTC.

This clonotype has just a few counts. The genes are TRBV20-1 and TRBJ2-2; D may be TRBD1 (5 bases). V lost 6 bases, J lost 3 bases, and 8 bases lay in between. The germline V gene has CDR1 DFQATT and CDR2 SNEGSKA (reference sequence). The CDR3 runs 12 residues. CDR3 sequence (DNA): TGCAGTGCCTTCAGGGACACCGGGGAGCTGTTTTTT. Protein product: CSAFRDTGELFF.

Ten or more counts support this clonotype. V gene TRBV9 combines with J gene TRBJ2-3, with D perhaps matching TRBD1 or TRBD2 (5 bases each). Per the germline V gene, CDR1 is SGDLS and CDR2 is YYNGEE. CDR3 length: 16 amino acids. V was cut by 3 bases and J by 2 bases, with 16 bases left in between. The CDR3 sequence is CASSGGSSQPTDTQYF. CDR3 in DNA: TGTGCCAGCAGCGGGGGGTCGTCCCAACCCACAGATACGCAGTATTTT.

This clonotype came up a few times. The chain couples TRBV18 to TRBJ2-3; possible D gene TRBD2, 6 bases. CDR3 length equals 17 residues. Trimming took 3 bases from V and 5 from J, leaving 21 bases between them. From germline, CDR1 is KGHSH and CDR2 LQKENI. CDR3 amino acids: CASSPGDGGLSVDTQYF. CDR3 coding DNA: TGTGCCAGCTCACCCGGTGACGGGGGTCTATCGGTAGATACGCAGTATTTT.

The sample holds a few counts of this clonotype. V and J are TRBV4-1 and TRBJ1-6; D is unclear. The V and J ends lost 2 bases and 5 bases respectively, with 7 bases between them. Germline loops: CDR1 MGHRA, CDR2 YSYEKL. This CDR3 contains 14 residues. Here the CDR3 reads CASSQLFNNSPLHF. CDR3 bases: TGCGCCAGCAGCCAACTCTTCAATAATTCACCCCTCCACTTT.

Many counts were recorded for this clonotype. The genes are TRBV11-3 and TRBJ2-7; 11 nucleotides line up with TRBD1. This CDR3 is 15 amino acids long. The V gene's germline CDR1 is SGHNT and CDR2 YENEEA. J lost 6 bases, V lost 1 base, and 5 bases had no gene match. The CDR3 loop reads CASSLVGQGAAEQYF. Here the CDR3 DNA reads TGTGCCAGCAGCTTAGTCGGACAGGGGGCAGCCGAGCAGTACTTC.

Many counts were recorded for this clonotype. V usage is TRBV6-5 and J usage is TRBJ2-3, with D perhaps being TRBD1 or TRBD2 (6 bases each). The V gene lost 7 bases and the J gene lost 6 bases, with 11 bases spanning the gap. Germline V gene sequence: CDR1 MNHEY, CDR2 SVGAGI. The CDR3 loop spans 12 amino acids. CDR3 sequence (DNA): TGTGCCAGCAAGCCCGGGGGCGATACGCAGTATTTT. It translates to CASKPGGDTQYF.

This clonotype was found many times. The CDR3 sequence: CAIAGGQAHNEQFF. CDR3 coding DNA: TGTGCCATCGCTGGGGGACAGGCACACAATGAGCAGTTCTTC. The chain couples TRBV10-3 to TRBJ2-1; 8 bases align to TRBD1. Per the germline V gene, CDR1 is ENHRY and CDR2 is SYGVKD. The CDR3 extends over 14 amino acids. V shed 8 bases and J 5 bases; nucleotides not matched to a gene: 8.

V is TRBV7-3 and J is TRBJ2-5, with 10 bases fitting TRBD1. Germline-derived CDR1 and CDR2 are SGHTA and FQGTGA. This CDR3 region has 13 residues. V lost 4 bases, J lost 5 bases, and 1 base stayed unmatched. CDR3 in DNA: TGTGCCAGCAGCTCGGGACAGGGGGAGACCCAGTACTTC. Protein product: CASSSGQGETQYF.

This clonotype was detected ten times or more. The genes are TRBV7-7 and TRBJ2-3; 11 positions agree with TRBD2. CDR1 is SSHAT and CDR2 is FNYEAQ in the germline V gene (reference sequence). The CDR3 spans 18 residues. Unmatched junction bases numbered 9, after V lost 2 bases and J lost 2 bases. Written as DNA, the CDR3 is TGTGCCAGCAGCTTAAGGGCTAGCGGGGGGTTCTCCACAGATACGCAGTATTTT. Protein: CASSLRASGGFSTDTQYF.

This clonotype turned up a few times. This chain links TRBV20-1 with TRBJ1-5; D is perhaps TRBD1 (6 bases). The V gene's germline CDR1 is DFQATT and CDR2 SNEGSKA (reference sequence). This CDR3 spans 15 amino acids. Trimming took off 0 bases at V and 2 bases at J, with 11 bases between the two ends. The CDR3 DNA reads TGCAGTGCTAGAGATGCCAGGGGAGGCAATCAGCCCCAGCATTTT. Amino acids: CSARDARGGNQPQHF.